This T cell receptor (beta chain) was recorded in a study of human T cells and chemical hapten exposure. TCRdb independently ran MiXCR on the RACE reads; one entry per CDR3 protein. Altogether about 82,000 distinct CDR3 sequences are present, less than 14% being singletons, with the ten largest covering 3% to 4%. Sample time point: patch test 3, about 24 weeks after DPC sensitization. The treatment was: therapeutic diphenylcyclopropenone sensitization with weekly scalp DPC. Per the germline V gene, CDR1 is MDHEN and CDR2 is SYDVKM. This CDR3 is 13 amino acids long. V lost 11 bases and J 2 bases, leaving 14 bases between the germline ends.

This sequence originates from a woman between 45 and 65 years old with alopecia areata. Some clones in this sample may be carry-over from other donors' samples. Sequencing used whole blood, obtained in connection with sensitization to the hapten diphenylcyclopropenone (DPC). V is TRBV28 and J is TRBJ2-3; tentatively, D is TRBD2 (6 bases). Here the CDR3 reads CAGRDSYTDTQYF. The CDR3 DNA sequence: TGTGCCGGTCGGGACTCGTACACAGATACGCAGTATTTT.